A selection of T cell receptor beta chains follows, all from one sample in a study of shared clonotypes between healthy human individuals. Repertoires were generated with immunoSEQ multiplex PCR, while TCRdb's copy carries only in-frame clones and drops some. The table has around 550,000 clones, about 95% seen once. The sequenced material came from naive CD4+ T cells sorted from blood. The receptors come from a woman in her thirties in good health. Both conserved end residues are part of each CDR3. Fields, in order: J gene, D gene, clone size, V gene, CDR3 protein, CDR3 DNA. The D gene is left open where the match is weak. A clone size is listed for some rows: how often the clone was seen (once, few, many), or a class if it is expanded.

j_gene: TRBJ2-1; d_gene: -; abundance: -; v_gene: TRBV2; CDR3aa: CASVPSEYNEQFF; CDR3nt: TGTGCCAGCGTCCCTAGCGAGTACAATGAGCAGTTCTTC
j_gene: TRBJ2-1; d_gene: -; abundance: -; v_gene: TRBV5-1; CDR3aa: CASSLVRADNEQFF; CDR3nt: TGCGCCAGCAGCTTGGTGCGAGCGGACAATGAGCAGTTCTTC
j_gene: TRBJ1-5; d_gene: -; abundance: -; v_gene: TRBV27; CDR3aa: CASSWRGQPQHF; CDR3nt: TGTGCCAGCAGTTGGAGAGGACAGCCCCAGCATTTT
j_gene: TRBJ2-5; d_gene: -; abundance: -; v_gene: TRBV5-8; CDR3aa: CASSLSSGDLLGTQYF; CDR3nt: TGTGCCAGCAGCTTGAGTTCAGGGGACTTGCTTGGGACCCAGTACTTC
j_gene: TRBJ2-1; d_gene: -; abundance: -; v_gene: TRBV27; CDR3aa: CASSSSATDYNEQFF; CDR3nt: TGTGCCAGCAGTTCAAGCGCGACGGACTACAATGAGCAGTTCTTC
j_gene: TRBJ2-6; d_gene: -; abundance: -; v_gene: TRBV29-1; CDR3aa: CSVGGSQEGSGANVLTF; CDR3nt: TGCAGCGTGGGGGGTTCCCAGGAAGGCTCTGGGGCCAACGTCCTGACTTTC
j_gene: TRBJ2-7; d_gene: -; abundance: -; v_gene: TRBV9; CDR3aa: CASSGQNRDEQYF; CDR3nt: TGTGCCAGCAGCGGACAGAACCGGGACGAGCAGTACTTC
j_gene: TRBJ2-3; d_gene: -; abundance: -; v_gene: TRBV14; CDR3aa: CASSQDLLYTDTQYF; CDR3nt: TGTGCCAGCAGCCAAGATCTACTCTACACAGATACGCAGTATTTT
j_gene: TRBJ1-2; d_gene: -; abundance: -; v_gene: TRBV6-1; CDR3aa: CASNPRGDGSGYTF; CDR3nt: TGTGCCAGCAACCCAAGGGGGGATGGGTCTGGCTACACCTTC
j_gene: TRBJ2-5; d_gene: -; abundance: -; v_gene: TRBV5-6; CDR3aa: CASSGPRTDTLPVGTQYF; CDR3nt: TGTGCCAGCAGCGGGCCCCGGACGGACACACTCCCCGTGGGGACCCAGTACTTC
j_gene: TRBJ2-2; d_gene: -; abundance: -; v_gene: TRBV28; CDR3aa: CASSPYRGGTGELFF; CDR3nt: TGTGCCAGCAGTCCGTACAGGGGAGGCACCGGGGAGCTGTTTTTT
j_gene: TRBJ1-5; d_gene: TRBD1; abundance: -; v_gene: TRBV6-1; CDR3aa: CASILTGDSNQPQHF; CDR3nt: TGTGCCAGCATCCTGACAGGGGACTCCAATCAGCCCCAGCATTTT
j_gene: TRBJ2-5; d_gene: -; abundance: -; v_gene: TRBV27; CDR3aa: CASSLRGGETQYF; CDR3nt: TGTGCCAGCAGTTTAAGGGGGGGAGAGACCCAGTACTTC
j_gene: TRBJ2-7; d_gene: -; abundance: -; v_gene: TRBV7-3; CDR3aa: CASSLSKGYEQYF; CDR3nt: TGTGCCAGCAGCTTAAGTAAAGGTTACGAGCAGTACTTC
j_gene: TRBJ2-5; d_gene: -; abundance: -; v_gene: TRBV27; CDR3aa: CASSFGRAVGEETQYF; CDR3nt: TGTGCCAGCAGTTTTGGCAGGGCGGTAGGGGAAGAGACCCAGTACTTC
j_gene: TRBJ1-6; d_gene: -; abundance: once; v_gene: TRBV28; CDR3aa: CASTGGTHNSPLHF; CDR3nt: TGTGCCAGCACCGGCGGGACACATAATTCACCCCTCCACTTT
j_gene: TRBJ2-7; d_gene: -; abundance: -; v_gene: TRBV6-1; CDR3aa: CASAGEEQYF; CDR3nt: TGTGCCAGCGCCGGGGAAGAGCAGTACTTC
j_gene: TRBJ2-7; d_gene: -; abundance: -; v_gene: TRBV2; CDR3aa: CASSGQGHTYEQYF; CDR3nt: TGTGCCAGCAGTGGTCAGGGGCACACCTACGAGCAGTACTTC
j_gene: TRBJ2-6; d_gene: -; abundance: -; v_gene: TRBV5-4; CDR3aa: CATQGVWEANVLTF; CDR3nt: TGTGCCACCCAAGGCGTCTGGGAGGCCAACGTCCTGACTTTC
j_gene: TRBJ2-7; d_gene: TRBD2; abundance: -; v_gene: TRBV14; CDR3aa: CASSQISGRADEQYF; CDR3nt: TGTGCCAGCAGCCAAATCAGCGGGAGGGCCGACGAGCAGTACTTC
j_gene: TRBJ1-1; d_gene: TRBD1; abundance: -; v_gene: TRBV28; CDR3aa: CASEVGDRGTEAFF; CDR3nt: TGTGCCAGCGAGGTCGGGGACAGGGGAACTGAAGCTTTCTTT
j_gene: TRBJ2-5; d_gene: -; abundance: -; v_gene: TRBV5-6; CDR3aa: CASSLGPSTQETQYF; CDR3nt: TGTGCCAGCAGCTTGGGGCCTAGCACCCAAGAGACCCAGTACTTC
j_gene: TRBJ1-3; d_gene: -; abundance: once; v_gene: TRBV28; CDR3aa: CASSLTKGRSGNTIYF; CDR3nt: TGTGCCAGCAGTCTCACGAAGGGACGGTCTGGAAACACCATATATTTT
j_gene: TRBJ2-7; d_gene: -; abundance: -; v_gene: TRBV7-2; CDR3aa: CASSLGGQATYEQYF; CDR3nt: TGTGCCAGCAGCTTAGGCGGGCAGGCGACCTACGAGCAGTACTTC
j_gene: TRBJ2-5; d_gene: TRBD2; abundance: -; v_gene: TRBV9; CDR3aa: CASSPPGGELSGTQYF; CDR3nt: TGTGCCAGCAGCCCACCTGGGGGGGAGCTCAGTGGAACCCAGTACTTC
j_gene: TRBJ1-4; d_gene: -; abundance: -; v_gene: TRBV6-1; CDR3aa: CASSEGGFDEKLFF; CDR3nt: TGTGCCAGCAGTGAAGGAGGGTTTGATGAAAAACTGTTTTTT
j_gene: TRBJ2-7; d_gene: TRBD1; abundance: once; v_gene: TRBV27; CDR3aa: CASSFSTLGQGGEQYF; CDR3nt: TGTGCCAGCAGTTTCTCCACCCTCGGACAGGGGGGCGAGCAGTACTTC
j_gene: TRBJ1-1; d_gene: -; abundance: once; v_gene: TRBV28; CDR3aa: CASTSGVTEAFF; CDR3nt: TGTGCCAGCACCTCTGGGGTAACAGAAGCTTTCTTT
j_gene: TRBJ2-7; d_gene: TRBD2; abundance: -; v_gene: TRBV7-9; CDR3aa: CASSLPSGIHSYEQYF; CDR3nt: TGTGCCAGCAGCCTCCCCAGCGGGATACACTCCTACGAGCAGTACTTC
j_gene: TRBJ1-1; d_gene: -; abundance: -; v_gene: TRBV18; CDR3aa: CASSPNGGWNTEAFF; CDR3nt: TGTGCCAGCTCACCAAACGGGGGGTGGAACACTGAAGCTTTCTTT
j_gene: TRBJ1-5; d_gene: -; abundance: -; v_gene: TRBV7-9; CDR3aa: CASSARGDSNQPQHF; CDR3nt: TGTGCCAGCAGCGCTCGGGGAGATAGCAATCAGCCCCAGCATTTT
j_gene: TRBJ2-5; d_gene: -; abundance: -; v_gene: TRBV5-4; CDR3aa: CASSLAPGQETQYF; CDR3nt: TGTGCCAGCAGCTTGGCCCCAGGACAAGAGACCCAGTACTTC
j_gene: TRBJ2-7; d_gene: -; abundance: -; v_gene: TRBV10-3; CDR3aa: CAISEGYEQYF; CDR3nt: TGTGCCATCAGTGAAGGCTACGAGCAGTACTTC
j_gene: TRBJ2-5; d_gene: -; abundance: -; v_gene: TRBV6-5; CDR3aa: CASSPLGPKETQYF; CDR3nt: TGTGCCAGCAGTCCGCTCGGACCAAAGGAGACCCAGTACTTC
j_gene: TRBJ2-7; d_gene: TRBD2; abundance: -; v_gene: TRBV2; CDR3aa: CASSYGRESYEQYF; CDR3nt: TGTGCCAGCAGCTACGGGAGGGAATCGTACGAGCAGTACTTC
j_gene: TRBJ1-4; d_gene: TRBD1; abundance: -; v_gene: TRBV5-4; CDR3aa: CASSDRDRGSTNEKLFF; CDR3nt: TGTGCCAGCAGCGACCGGGACAGGGGATCAACTAATGAAAAACTGTTTTTT
j_gene: TRBJ2-1; d_gene: -; abundance: -; v_gene: TRBV6-1; CDR3aa: CASLSWQPIYNEQFF; CDR3nt: TGTGCCAGTCTCTCTTGGCAGCCGATCTACAATGAGCAGTTCTTC
j_gene: TRBJ1-1; d_gene: -; abundance: -; v_gene: TRBV6-1; CDR3aa: CASSEGVGSVNTEAFF; CDR3nt: TGTGCCAGCAGTGAAGGAGTCGGGTCAGTGAACACTGAAGCTTTCTTT
j_gene: TRBJ2-3; d_gene: -; abundance: -; v_gene: TRBV5-1; CDR3aa: CASSHGNTDTQYF; CDR3nt: TGCGCCAGCAGCCACGGGAACACAGATACGCAGTATTTT
j_gene: TRBJ2-7; d_gene: TRBD1; abundance: -; v_gene: TRBV5-5; CDR3aa: CASSRPGQGAREQYF; CDR3nt: TGTGCCAGCAGTCGTCCGGGACAGGGGGCTCGAGAGCAGTACTTC
j_gene: TRBJ2-3; d_gene: TRBD1; abundance: -; v_gene: TRBV19; CDR3aa: CASSPRDRANTQYF; CDR3nt: TGTGCCAGTAGTCCCCGGGACAGGGCTAATACGCAGTATTTT
j_gene: TRBJ2-6; d_gene: -; abundance: -; v_gene: TRBV5-4; CDR3aa: CASSLRGSLSGANVLTF; CDR3nt: TGTGCCAGCAGCTTACGGGGGTCCCTCTCTGGGGCCAACGTCCTGACTTTC
j_gene: TRBJ2-1; d_gene: -; abundance: -; v_gene: TRBV13; CDR3aa: CASSLRGSGASEQFF; CDR3nt: TGTGCCAGCAGCTTACGGGGGAGTGGGGCGAGTGAGCAGTTCTTC
j_gene: TRBJ2-5; d_gene: TRBD1; abundance: -; v_gene: TRBV6-6; CDR3aa: CASRRQGAEETQYF; CDR3nt: TGTGCCAGCAGGAGACAGGGGGCAGAAGAGACCCAGTACTTC
j_gene: TRBJ2-1; d_gene: -; abundance: -; v_gene: TRBV7-3; CDR3aa: CASSLSWQDNEQFF; CDR3nt: TGTGCCAGCAGCTTAAGTTGGCAGGACAATGAGCAGTTCTTC
j_gene: TRBJ2-7; d_gene: TRBD2; abundance: -; v_gene: TRBV28; CDR3aa: CASSFSGGPQGEQYF; CDR3nt: TGTGCCAGCAGTTTCTCGGGAGGGCCCCAAGGAGAGCAGTACTTC
j_gene: TRBJ2-7; d_gene: TRBD1; abundance: few; v_gene: TRBV15; CDR3aa: CATSSGQVSYEQYF; CDR3nt: TGTGCCACCAGCAGCGGACAGGTGAGCTACGAGCAGTACTTC
j_gene: TRBJ2-1; d_gene: TRBD2; abundance: -; v_gene: TRBV9; CDR3aa: CASSEGLADYNEQFF; CDR3nt: TGTGCCAGCAGCGAGGGACTAGCGGACTACAATGAGCAGTTCTTC
j_gene: TRBJ1-1; d_gene: -; abundance: -; v_gene: TRBV4-1; CDR3aa: CASSQVGGPLGTEAFF; CDR3nt: TGCGCCAGCAGCCAAGTTGGGGGTCCCCTAGGGACTGAAGCTTTCTTT
j_gene: TRBJ2-7; d_gene: TRBD1; abundance: -; v_gene: TRBV6-6; CDR3aa: CASSTRQGSYEQYF; CDR3nt: TGTGCCAGCAGTACGCGACAGGGCTCCTACGAGCAGTACTTC
j_gene: TRBJ2-3; d_gene: TRBD1; abundance: -; v_gene: TRBV5-1; CDR3aa: CASSTTGGNTQYF; CDR3nt: TGCGCCAGCAGCACAACAGGGGGCAATACGCAGTATTTT
j_gene: TRBJ2-3; d_gene: TRBD1; abundance: -; v_gene: TRBV7-9; CDR3aa: CASSRRGQGLLTPTDTQYF; CDR3nt: TGTGCCAGCAGCCGGCGGGGACAGGGGCTATTGACGCCCACAGATACGCAGTATTTT
j_gene: TRBJ2-3; d_gene: TRBD2; abundance: -; v_gene: TRBV10-3; CDR3aa: CAISERTSVTDTQYF; CDR3nt: TGTGCCATCAGTGAGCGGACTAGCGTCACAGATACGCAGTATTTT
j_gene: TRBJ1-1; d_gene: TRBD1; abundance: -; v_gene: TRBV28; CDR3aa: CASSPGQGMYTEAFF; CDR3nt: TGTGCCAGCAGTCCCGGACAGGGGATGTACACTGAAGCTTTCTTT
j_gene: TRBJ2-1; d_gene: -; abundance: -; v_gene: TRBV28; CDR3aa: CASRYPSGNPNAHNEQFF; CDR3nt: TGTGCCAGCCGATATCCGAGCGGAAACCCTAACGCGCACAATGAGCAGTTCTTC